One sample yielded the 29 T cell receptor beta chains listed below, sequenced in a study of shared clonotypes between healthy human individuals. Measured with immunoSEQ multiplex PCR; TCRdb has only the in-frame clones, and not every one. This sample has about 990,000 clones, with around 78% found just once. Material: memory CD4+ T cells from PBMCs. The subset was: CD45RA-negative fraction. The source is a man between 18 and 29 years old in good health. Some clones in this sample may be carry-over from other donors' samples.

Worth noting for this clone: Possible read error: a much larger clone is one base away. This chain connects TRBV5-1 to TRBJ1-4; no clear D gene. The CDR3 covers 13 residues. Looked up from germline, CDR1 is SGHRS and CDR2 is YFSETQ. V lost 3 bases to trimming and J lost 0 bases, with 3 bases between them. The CDR3 sequence is CASSSATNEKLFF. CDR3 coding DNA: TGCGCCAGCAGCTCTGCAACTAATGAAAAACTGTTTTTT.

The sample holds a few counts of this clone. This rearrangement joins TRBV5-8 to TRBJ1-2; D gene ambiguous. Germline values: CDR1 SGHTS, CDR2 YDEGEE. This CDR3 is built from 15 residues. Trimming took 3 bases from V and 7 from J, leaving 19 bases between them. The DNA of the CDR3 is TGTGCCAGCAGCTCCACCCCGCTGGCAGTTGGTGGCTACACCTTC. Amino acid sequence: CASSSTPLAVGGYTF.

This chain connects TRBV19 to TRBJ2-6; 8 nucleotides agree with TRBD2. V dropped 8 bases and J dropped 1; count of bases not matched to a gene: 10. The CDR3 length is 17 residues. Germline V gene sequence: CDR1 LNHDA, CDR2 SQIVND (reference sequence). CDR3 protein: CASGSGSYLSGANVLTF. CDR3 sequence (DNA): TGTGCCAGTGGAAGCGGGAGTTACTTATCTGGGGCCAACGTCCTGACTTTC.

J is TRBJ2-7 and V is TRBV15, with D perhaps matching TRBD1 or TRBD2 (5 bases each). The V and J ends lost 0 bases and 8 bases respectively, with 14 bases between them. Looked up from germline, CDR1 is LNHNV and CDR2 is YYDKDF (reference sequence). The CDR3 has 14 amino acids. Here the CDR3 reads CATSRESRGSQQYF. The CDR3 nucleotides read TGTGCCACCAGCAGAGAATCACGGGGCTCACAGCAGTACTTC.

The V call is TRBV9, the J call TRBJ1-4; 7 nucleotides line up with TRBD1. The germline gives CDR1 SGDLS, CDR2 YYNGEE. Unmatched junction bases numbered 14, after V lost 3 bases and J lost 3 bases. The CDR3 extends over 18 amino acids. CDR3 DNA sequence: TGTGCCAGCAGCGCTGATGGTCGACAGGGTTCATCTAATGAAAAACTGTTTTTT. This sequence encodes CASSADGRQGSSNEKLFF.

The chain has TRBV27 and TRBJ1-3; no reliable D call. The CDR3 is 13 amino acids. In germline, CDR1 is MNHEY, CDR2 SMNVEV (reference sequence). Trimming took 6 bases from V and 3 from J, leaving 9 bases between them. CDR3 residues: CASSFRFGNTIYF. The DNA for the CDR3 is TGTGCCAGCAGCTTCCGCTTTGGAAACACCATATATTTT.

This chain joins TRBV19 and TRBJ2-1, with D hard to call. The CDR3 covers 17 residues. Germline V lookup: CDR1 LNHDA, CDR2 SQIVND (reference sequence). Trimming cost V 7 bases and J 8 bases, with 27 bases left between them. The DNA for the CDR3 is TGTGCCAGTACCGGGTCCGCCTTAGCTCCTGGTGTCGATGAGCAGTTCTTC. Residues: CASTGSALAPGVDEQFF.

The chain links TRBV15 to TRBJ1-3, with 8 bases lining up with TRBD1. The ends lost 0 bases at V and 2 bases at J; junction bases unmatched: 6. In germline, CDR1 is LNHNV, CDR2 YYDKDF (reference sequence). The CDR3 runs to 17 residues. CDR3 bases: TGTGCCACCAGCAGAGAAGGCAGGGGGCTGACTGGAAACACCATATATTTT. It is translated as CATSREGRGLTGNTIYF.

The chain is built from TRBV30 and TRBJ1-2; D gene ambiguous. CDR3 length equals 13 residues. V was clipped by 6 bases and J by 7 bases, with 18 bases between them. Germline V lookup: CDR1 GTSNPN, CDR2 SVGIG (reference sequence). The CDR3 protein is CACPGNGYRGYTF. CDR3 nucleotide sequence: TGTGCCTGCCCGGGGAATGGGTACCGTGGCTACACCTTC.

The chain carries TRBV4-2 and TRBJ1-6, with D unclear. V shed 1 base and J shed 0 bases, with 7 bases lying between them. The CDR3 totals 16 residues. CDR1 is LGHNA and CDR2 is YNFKEQ in the germline V gene. CDR3 loop: CASSQGGSSYNSPLHF. CDR3 nucleotides: TGTGCCAGCAGCCAAGGAGGCAGCTCCTATAATTCACCCCTCCACTTT.

About this clone itself: Other DNA sequences in this sample translate to the same CDR3. This chain uses TRBV21-1 with TRBJ2-7; the D call in the table, TRBD1, was not verified against the DNA. TRBV21-1 is a known pseudogene. This CDR3 contains 14 residues. The DNA for the CDR3 is TGTGCCAGCAGCAAAGGACAGGGGGCGTACGAGCAGTACTTC. Translated: CASSKGQGAYEQYF.

CDR3 sequence reads: CASNRGGIPNQPQHF. The CDR3 region has the DNA TGTGCCAGCAATAGGGGAGGGATCCCCAATCAGCCCCAGCATTTT. The chain is built from TRBV19 and TRBJ1-5; tentative D call: TRBD1 (5 bases). There are 15 residues in the CDR3. V lost 9 bases, J lost 3 bases, and 18 bases lay in between. The germline CDR1 and CDR2 sequences are LNHDA and SQIVND (reference sequence). The variable domain in full, with the rest retrieved from reference TRBV19 and TRBJ1-5, is DGGITQSPKYLFRKEGQNVTLSCEQNLNHDAMYWYRQDPGQGLRLIYYSQIVNDFQKGDIAEGYSVSREKKESFPLTVTSAQKNPTAFYLCASNRGGIPNQPQHFGDGTRLSIL.

V and J are TRBV7-2 and TRBJ1-2, with TRBD1 matching 9 bases. This CDR3 region has 14 residues. Per the germline V gene, CDR1 is SGHTA and CDR2 is FQGNSA. J was trimmed by 4 bases and V by 6 bases; bases with no gene match: 6. The CDR3 loop is CASRLPGQGYGYTF. The CDR3 nucleotides read TGTGCCAGCAGGCTCCCGGGACAGGGCTATGGCTACACCTTC.

For this clone: The junction departs from germline at one end; a sequencing error may be responsible. The chain has TRBV6-1 and TRBJ1-5; D remains ambiguous. Germline V gene sequence: CDR1 MNHNS, CDR2 SASEGT. This CDR3 has 14 residues. This chain's CDR3 is CASTEGWTNQPQHF. In DNA, the CDR3 is TGTGCCAGCACTGAAGGGTGGACCAATCAGCCCCAGCATTTT.

The CDR3 region is CASSLTGYGELFF. The DNA for the CDR3 is TGTGCCAGCAGCTTGACGGGATACGGGGAGCTGTTTTTT. The genes are TRBV5-4 and TRBJ2-2; D is perhaps TRBD2 (5 bases). Germline V CDR1 and CDR2: SGHNT, YYREEE (reference sequence). Trimming cost V 1 base and J 7 bases, with 8 bases left between them. The CDR3 is 13 residues long.

This clone showed up just once. The chain is built from TRBV9 and TRBJ2-1, with 7 bases fitting TRBD2. J gave up 6 bases and V 5 bases, and 14 bases lay outside the gene matches. The germline V gene encodes CDR1 SGDLS and CDR2 YYNGEE. The CDR3 loop spans 16 amino acids. CDR3 DNA sequence: TGTGCCAGCAGTAGAGGGCTTCGGGTAGCGGGCAATGAGCAGTTCTTC. It encodes CASSRGLRVAGNEQFF.

With respect to this clone: It is likely a read error: a sequence one base away is far more abundant. The rearrangement joins TRBV30 to TRBJ2-7; TRBD2 might be the D (5 bases). CDR1 is GTSNPN and CDR2 is SVGIG in the germline V gene (reference sequence). The CDR3 totals 11 residues. CDR3 residues: CAWSEGYKQYF. DNA of the CDR3: TGTGCCTGGAGCGAGGGCTACAAGCAGTACTTC.

The gene calls are TRBV2 and TRBJ1-3; D is ambiguous. Germline CDR1 and CDR2: SNHLY and FYNNEI. The CDR3 covers 15 residues. V gave up 3 bases and J gave up 3 bases, with 12 bases separating them. The CDR3 region has the DNA TGTGCCAGCAGTGAGGTGGGGATGAGTGGAAACACCATATATTTT. This translates into CASSEVGMSGNTIYF.

Worth noting for this clone: The same CDR3 can be traced to other DNA sequences in this sample. This chain uses TRBV7-2 with TRBJ2-7; D ambiguous. V gave up 1 base and J gave up 2 bases, with 3 bases separating them. The length of the CDR3 is 12 residues. Germline CDR1 and CDR2: SGHTA and FQGNSA. Written as DNA, the CDR3 is TGTGCCAGCAGCTTAGTGCCCTACGAGCAGTACTTC. This encodes CASSLVPYEQYF.

V gene TRBV6-1 combines with J gene TRBJ2-5; 9 nucleotides agree with TRBD1. The CDR3 is made up of 13 amino acids. V lost 6 bases to trimming and J lost 5 bases; unmatched junction nucleotides: 4. Germline V lookup: CDR1 MNHNS, CDR2 SASEGT. As DNA, the CDR3 is TGTGCCAGCAGGAGACAGGGGGAGGAGACCCAGTACTTC. Its protein product is CASRRQGEETQYF.

The rearrangement links TRBV7-2 to TRBJ2-3; D perhaps matches TRBD2 (6 bases). Between the trimmed V and J ends, which lost 7 bases and 5 bases, there was a span of 19 bases. CDR1 and CDR2 from the germline V gene are SGHTA and FQGNSA. The CDR3 sequence is 15 residues long. This CDR3 reads CASTIHPGVGDTQYF. The CDR3 DNA sequence: TGTGCCAGCACCATCCACCCGGGGGTGGGAGATACGCAGTATTTT.

The CDR3 region is CASSLGGHDSTGELFF. Here the CDR3 DNA reads TGTGCCAGCAGCTTAGGTGGACACGATTCTACCGGGGAGCTGTTTTTT. The V and J genes are TRBV5-4 and TRBJ2-2, with TRBD1 as a possible D gene (5 bases). V lost 2 bases, J lost 5 bases, and 16 bases lay in between. The CDR3 is 16 residues long. Germline V gives CDR1 SGHNT, CDR2 YYREEE (reference sequence). The whole variable domain, remainder taken from reference TRBV5-4 and TRBJ2-2, is ETGVTQSPTHLIKTRGQQVTLRCSSQSGHNTVSWYQQALGQGPQFIFQYYREEENGRGNFPPRFSGLQFPNYSSELNVNALELDDSALYLCASSLGGHDSTGELFFGEGSRLTVL.

This clone was observed once. The V and J genes are TRBV6-5 and TRBJ2-1; D tentatively fits TRBD1 or TRBD2 (5 bases each). Per the germline V gene, CDR1 is MNHEY and CDR2 is SVGAGI. V was clipped by 7 bases and J by 10 bases, with 17 bases between them. CDR3 length: 13 amino acids. CDR3 nucleotides: TGTGCCAGCACCTCGGACCCCCGGGGCGAGCAGTTCTTC. Its protein is CASTSDPRGEQFF.

This clone was seen more than once but under ten times. CDR3 loop: CAWSVWVGGTDTQYF. CDR3 in DNA: TGTGCCTGGAGTGTATGGGTGGGGGGAACAGATACGCAGTATTTT. This chain links TRBV30 with TRBJ2-3; weak D call: TRBD2 (6 bases). The CDR3 consists of 15 residues. V was cut by 0 bases and J by 3 bases, with 13 bases left in between. Germline V gene lookup returns CDR1 GTSNPN and CDR2 SVGIG (reference sequence).

This chain joins TRBV28 and TRBJ1-2; D unresolved. V lost 1 base to trimming and J lost 5 bases, with 11 bases between them. The germline gives CDR1 MDHEN, CDR2 SYDVKM. The CDR3 runs 14 residues. The CDR3, as DNA: TGTGCCAGCAGTTTATTCGCAGGTGGATATGGCTACACCTTC. It specifies CASSLFAGGYGYTF.

The rearrangement uses TRBV28 and TRBJ2-7; the D gene is possibly TRBD1 (6 bases). The germline V and J ends were trimmed by 2 bases and 6 bases, with 17 bases remaining between them. Germline assignment: CDR1 MDHEN and CDR2 SYDVKM. The CDR3 runs to 15 residues. CDR3 bases: TGTGCCAGCAGTTTAGTTCTGCTACAGGGTCTCGAGCAGTACTTC. It translates to CASSLVLLQGLEQYF.

Only one count was recorded for this clone. V gene TRBV21-1 combines with J gene TRBJ1-1; TRBD1 is taken as the D call from the table, unchecked against the DNA. TRBV21-1 is termed a pseudogene. This CDR3 contains 17 residues. In DNA, the CDR3 is TGTGCCAGCAGCACACCTAAGGAAGGGGTCATGAACACTGAAGCTTTCTTT. Its translation: CASSTPKEGVMNTEAFF.

This chain connects TRBV5-4 to TRBJ2-5; a weak D match, TRBD2 (6 bases). V was pared by 4 bases and J by 6 bases, with 19 bases between. CDR3 length: 15 amino acids. CDR1 is SGHNT and CDR2 is YYREEE in the germline V gene (reference sequence). Here the CDR3 reads CASSLEARGGKTQYF. DNA for the CDR3: TGTGCCAGCAGCCTCGAGGCTCGCGGAGGGAAGACCCAGTACTTC.

Comments on this clone: The junction shows a germline mismatch at one end, possibly a read error. The CDR3 DNA reads as TGTGCCTGGATCTCCCCCGGGGGGTCGTCAGGCTTC. Its translation is CAWISPGGSSGF. This chain joins TRBV30 and TRBJ2-7; 7 bases match TRBD2. CDR1 and CDR2 (germline): GTSNPN, SVGIG (reference sequence). CDR3 length equals 12 residues.